Presented here are 11 T cell receptor beta chains from one specimen sequenced in a study of blood T cell repertoires in COVID-19. Sequenced by immunoSEQ multiplex PCR; TCRdb stores in-frame clones only, minus some. The sample lists 300,000 to 350,000 clones, 87% occurring once. The material sequenced was PBMCs or T cells enriched from blood (not recorded which). Receptors originate from a woman in her twenties or thirties who had recovered from COVID-19.

This rearrangement joins TRBV5-1 to TRBJ2-7; 7 bases line up with TRBD1. This CDR3 is 16 amino acids long. Germline V gene sequence: CDR1 SGHRS, CDR2 YFSETQ. The trim removed 4 bases at V and 0 bases at J, leaving 10 bases unmatched. The CDR3 is CASSITGQDNSYEQYF. CDR3 nucleotides: TGCGCCAGCAGCATAACCGGACAGGACAACTCCTACGAGCAGTACTTC.

The CDR3 loop reads CASSVGGGASGELFF. CDR3 DNA: TGTGCCAGCAGCGTAGGCGGGGGGGCATCCGGGGAGCTGTTTTTT. V and J are TRBV9 and TRBJ2-2, with 9 positions matching TRBD2. CDR1 and CDR2 (germline): SGDLS, YYNGEE. The trim removed 0 bases at V and 6 bases at J, leaving 3 bases unmatched. The CDR3 extends over 15 amino acids.

This clone was observed a handful of times. The CDR3 DNA sequence: TGTGCCAGCAGCTTGGAAGTAGCGGGGGCCCCCGGGGAGCTGTTTTTT. Its protein is CASSLEVAGAPGELFF. V usage is TRBV5-4 and J usage is TRBJ2-2; 9 bases map to TRBD2. Per the germline V gene, CDR1 is SGHNT and CDR2 is YYREEE (reference sequence). Losses at the gene ends were 0 bases for V and 6 bases for J; bases not matched to a gene: 6. The CDR3 loop spans 16 amino acids.

The chain employs TRBV9 and TRBJ2-5; 8 bases map to TRBD2. The germline CDR1 and CDR2 sequences are SGDLS and YYNGEE. The CDR3 loop spans 16 amino acids. V gave up 3 bases and J gave up 1 base; unmatched junction bases: 8. This chain's CDR3 is CASSAPGGAAQETQYF. DNA of the CDR3: TGTGCCAGCAGCGCCCCCGGGGGGGCGGCCCAAGAGACCCAGTACTTC.

This sequence joins TRBV5-5 and TRBJ1-6; a possible D gene is TRBD1 (5 bases). The CDR3 has 15 amino acids. V was clipped by 4 bases and J by 4 bases, with 12 bases between them. Germline CDR1 and CDR2: SGHKS and YYEKEE (reference sequence). CDR3 coding DNA: TGTGCCAGCAGCCCGGCGGGGGGGTATAATTCACCCCTCCACTTT. It translates to CASSPAGGYNSPLHF.

The chain employs TRBV7-9 and TRBJ2-1; D ambiguous. Germline CDR1 is SEHNR and CDR2 is FQNEAQ (reference sequence). The V gene lost 6 bases and the J gene lost 8 bases, with 23 bases spanning the gap. This CDR3 contains 16 residues. CDR3 DNA: TGTGCCAGCAGTCGAGAAAGCCGTTATGCCCACTATGAGCAGTTCTTC. It specifies CASSRESRYAHYEQFF.

The rearrangement joins TRBV14 to TRBJ1-6; D might be TRBD1 (6 bases). The CDR3 runs to 16 residues. Germline lookup yields CDR1 SGHDN and CDR2 FVKESK. Trimming took 1 base from V and 7 from J, leaving 14 bases between them. CDR3 in DNA: TGTGCCAGCAGCCAAGCGAGAACAGGGTACAATTCACCCCTCCACTTT. Amino acids: CASSQARTGYNSPLHF. The full variable domain, in which reference TRBV14 and TRBJ1-6 provide the parts outside the CDR3, is EAGVTQFPSHSVIEKGQTVTLRCDPISGHDNLYWYRRVMGKEIKFLLHFVKESKQDESGMPNNRFLAERTGGTYSTLKVQPAELEDSGVYFCASSQARTGYNSPLHFGNGTRLTVT.

This chain connects TRBV7-2 to TRBJ2-5; tentative D call: TRBD1 (6 bases). V dropped 6 bases and J dropped 1 base, with 9 bases sitting between them. CDR1 is SGHTA and CDR2 is FQGNSA in the germline V gene. There are 13 residues in the CDR3. This chain's CDR3 is CASRTGSQETQYF. DNA for the CDR3: TGTGCCAGCAGGACAGGCAGCCAAGAGACCCAGTACTTC. The variable domain in full, with the rest retrieved from reference TRBV7-2 and TRBJ2-5, is GAGVSQSPSNKVTEKGKDVELRCDPISGHTALYWYRQSLGQGLEFLIYFQGNSAPDKSGLPSDRFSAERTGGSVSTLTIQRTQQEDSAVYLCASRTGSQETQYFGPGTRLLVL.

The rearrangement uses TRBV10-2 and TRBJ1-5; D might be TRBD1 (6 bases). Trimming took 1 base from V and 6 from J, leaving 10 bases between them. Germline CDR1 is WSHSY and CDR2 is SAAADI. The CDR3 length is 14 residues. The CDR3 DNA follows: TGCGCCAGCAGTGAGTTGGGGGCGGGTCAGCCCCAGCATTTT. Translation: CASSELGAGQPQHF.

The V and J genes are TRBV28 and TRBJ1-5; 9 nucleotides line up with TRBD1. Looked up from germline, CDR1 is MDHEN and CDR2 is SYDVKM. This CDR3 region has 15 residues. The trim removed 2 bases at V and 6 bases at J, leaving 5 bases unmatched. CDR3 sequence reads: CASSLGDREGQPQHF. The CDR3 DNA follows: TGTGCCAGCAGTTTAGGGGACAGGGAAGGTCAGCCCCAGCATTTT.

The genes are TRBV4-3 and TRBJ1-6; 8 positions agree with TRBD1. The CDR3 covers 18 residues. The V gene's germline CDR1 is LGHNA and CDR2 YSLEER. The trim removed 2 bases at V and 9 bases at J, leaving 15 bases unmatched. The CDR3 sequence is CASSQRTPLTGDSSPLHF. The CDR3 DNA follows: TGCGCCAGCAGCCAACGAACTCCTCTGACAGGGGATAGTTCACCCCTCCACTTT.